This T cell receptor beta chain was profiled in a study of blood T cell repertoires in COVID-19. At the level of the study: Whether acute or convalescent, the COVID-19 samples came from the United States, Italy and Spain. From T cells, B-cell-depleted T cells, or PBMCs came the material, which was cDNA or gDNA.

Study processing details: Reference gene primer amplification gave estimated nucleated cell counts. TCRdb's copy holds only in-frame clones and misses some; the assay was immunoSEQ multiplex PCR. V and J calls and clone size are as listed in that table; D and trimming were resolved from the DNA. The table records hundreds of thousands of clones, roughly nine tenths of them present only once. Trimming shortened V by 4 bases and J by 2 bases, and 11 bases separated the two germline ends. The CDR3 covers 14 residues. Germline CDR1 reads LGHDT; CDR2 reads YNNKEL (reference sequence). In Seattle, patients joined the study during active infection and were tracked longitudinally.

The J gene is TRBJ2-5, the V gene TRBV3-1 (or the pseudogene TRBV3-2); weak D call: TRBD2 (5 bases). This clonotype was sampled from a woman aged 50 to 60 with COVID-19, enrolled during active disease. What was sequenced was peripheral blood. The CDR3 loop is CASSRGSRQETQYF. In DNA, the CDR3 is TGTGCCAGCAGCCGCGGGTCTCGACAAGAGACCCAGTACTTC.